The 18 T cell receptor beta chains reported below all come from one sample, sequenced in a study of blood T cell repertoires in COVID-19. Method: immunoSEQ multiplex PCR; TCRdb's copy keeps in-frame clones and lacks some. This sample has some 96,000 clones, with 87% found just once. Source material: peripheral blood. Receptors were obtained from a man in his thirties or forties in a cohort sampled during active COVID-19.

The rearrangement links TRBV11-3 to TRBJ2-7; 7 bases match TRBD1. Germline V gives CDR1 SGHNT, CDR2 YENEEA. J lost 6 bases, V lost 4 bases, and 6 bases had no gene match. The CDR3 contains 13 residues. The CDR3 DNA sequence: TGTGCCAGCAGCTATCGGACAGGTTCCGAGCAGTACTTC. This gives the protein CASSYRTGSEQYF.

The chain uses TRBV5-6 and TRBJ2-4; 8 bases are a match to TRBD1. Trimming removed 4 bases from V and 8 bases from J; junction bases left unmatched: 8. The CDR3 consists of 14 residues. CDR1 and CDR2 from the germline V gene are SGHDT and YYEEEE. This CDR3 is CASSKFTTGDIQYF. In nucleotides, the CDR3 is TGTGCCAGCAGCAAATTTACGACAGGGGACATTCAGTACTTC.

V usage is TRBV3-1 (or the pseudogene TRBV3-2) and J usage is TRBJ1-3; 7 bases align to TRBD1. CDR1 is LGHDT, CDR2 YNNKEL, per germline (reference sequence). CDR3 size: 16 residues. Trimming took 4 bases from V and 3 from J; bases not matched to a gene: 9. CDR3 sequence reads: CASSPRTGLYGNTIYF. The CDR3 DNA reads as TGTGCCAGCAGCCCGAGGACAGGTTTATATGGAAACACCATATATTTT.

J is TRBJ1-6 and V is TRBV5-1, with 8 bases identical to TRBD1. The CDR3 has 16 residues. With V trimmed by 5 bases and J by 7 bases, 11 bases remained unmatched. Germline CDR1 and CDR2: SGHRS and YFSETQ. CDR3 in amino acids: CASREYPGQVNSPLHF. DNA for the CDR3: TGCGCCAGCAGAGAGTATCCGGGACAGGTGAATTCACCCCTCCACTTT.

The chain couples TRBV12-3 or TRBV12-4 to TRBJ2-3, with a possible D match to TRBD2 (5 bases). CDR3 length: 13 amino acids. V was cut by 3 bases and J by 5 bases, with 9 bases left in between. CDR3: CASSFREGDTQYF. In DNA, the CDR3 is TGTGCCAGCAGTTTCCGAGAGGGAGATACGCAGTATTTT.

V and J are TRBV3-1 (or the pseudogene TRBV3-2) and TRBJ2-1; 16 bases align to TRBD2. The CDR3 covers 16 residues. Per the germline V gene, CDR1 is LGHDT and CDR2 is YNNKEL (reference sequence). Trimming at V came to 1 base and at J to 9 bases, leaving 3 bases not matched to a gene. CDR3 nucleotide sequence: TGTGCCAGCAGCCAAGCGGGACTAGCGGGGGGGAGTGAGCAGTTCTTC. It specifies CASSQAGLAGGSEQFF.

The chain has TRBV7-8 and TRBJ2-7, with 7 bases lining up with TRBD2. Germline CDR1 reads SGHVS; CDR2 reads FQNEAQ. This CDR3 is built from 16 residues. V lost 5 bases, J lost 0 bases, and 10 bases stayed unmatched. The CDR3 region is CASSPEGGRSSYEQYF. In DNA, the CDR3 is TGTGCCAGCAGCCCTGAGGGAGGGCGGAGCTCCTACGAGCAGTACTTC.

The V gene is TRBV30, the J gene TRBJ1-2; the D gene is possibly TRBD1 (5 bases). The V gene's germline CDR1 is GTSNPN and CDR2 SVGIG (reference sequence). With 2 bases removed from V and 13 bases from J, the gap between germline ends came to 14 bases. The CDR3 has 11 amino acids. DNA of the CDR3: TGTGCCTGGAGTTTCCCGGGGGAGTCCACCTTC. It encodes CAWSFPGESTF.

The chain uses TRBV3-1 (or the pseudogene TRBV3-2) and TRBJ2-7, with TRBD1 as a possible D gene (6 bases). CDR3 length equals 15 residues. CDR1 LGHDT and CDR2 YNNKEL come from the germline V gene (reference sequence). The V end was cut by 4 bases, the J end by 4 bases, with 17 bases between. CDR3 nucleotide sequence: TGTGCCAGCAGCCCCACACGACAGGTACCATACGAGCAGTACTTC. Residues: CASSPTRQVPYEQYF.

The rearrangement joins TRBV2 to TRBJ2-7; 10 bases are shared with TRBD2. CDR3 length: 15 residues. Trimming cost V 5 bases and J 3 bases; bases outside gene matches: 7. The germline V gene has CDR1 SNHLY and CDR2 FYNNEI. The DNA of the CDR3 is TGTGCCAGCAGTCTACGCCTAGCGGGGGTCTACGAGCAGTACTTC. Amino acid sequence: CASSLRLAGVYEQYF. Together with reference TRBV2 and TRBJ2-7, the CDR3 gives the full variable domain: EPEVTQTPSHQVTQMGQEVILRCVPISNHLYFYWYRQILGQKVEFLVSFYNNEISEKSEIFDDQFSVERPDGSNFTLKIRSTKLEDSAMYFCASSLRLAGVYEQYFGPGTRLTVT.

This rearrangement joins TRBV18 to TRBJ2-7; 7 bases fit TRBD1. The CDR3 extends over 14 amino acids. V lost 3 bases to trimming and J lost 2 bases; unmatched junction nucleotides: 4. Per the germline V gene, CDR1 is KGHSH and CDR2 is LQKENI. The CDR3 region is CASSPGTVPYEQYF. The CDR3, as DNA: TGTGCCAGCTCACCGGGGACAGTTCCCTACGAGCAGTACTTC.

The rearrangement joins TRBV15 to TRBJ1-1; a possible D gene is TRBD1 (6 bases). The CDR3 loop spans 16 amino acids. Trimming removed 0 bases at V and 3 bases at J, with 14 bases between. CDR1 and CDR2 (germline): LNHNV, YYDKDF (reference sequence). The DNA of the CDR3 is TGTGCCACCAGCAGAGATCACGGACAGTGGTACACTGAAGCTTTCTTT. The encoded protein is CATSRDHGQWYTEAFF.

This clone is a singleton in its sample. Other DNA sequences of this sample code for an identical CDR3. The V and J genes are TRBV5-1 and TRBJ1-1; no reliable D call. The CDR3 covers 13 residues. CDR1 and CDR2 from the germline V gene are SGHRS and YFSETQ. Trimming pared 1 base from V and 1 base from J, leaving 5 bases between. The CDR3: CASSLTGNTEAFF. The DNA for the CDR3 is TGCGCCAGCAGCTTGACCGGGAACACTGAAGCTTTCTTT.

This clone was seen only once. This CDR3 is CASSRGLAGENTGELFF. The CDR3 bases are TGTGCCAGCAGTAGGGGACTAGCGGGGGAGAACACCGGGGAGCTGTTTTTT. This chain uses TRBV9 with TRBJ2-2; 14 bases map to TRBD2. The CDR3 runs to 17 residues. J gave up 1 base and V 5 bases, and 4 bases lay outside the gene matches. The germline gives CDR1 SGDLS, CDR2 YYNGEE. Complete variable domain (other parts from reference TRBV9 and TRBJ2-2): DSGVTQTPKHLITATGQRVTLRCSPRSGDLSVYWYQQSLDQGLQFLIQYYNGEERAKGNILERFSAQQFPDLHSELNLSSLELGDSALYFCASSRGLAGENTGELFFGEGSRLTVL.

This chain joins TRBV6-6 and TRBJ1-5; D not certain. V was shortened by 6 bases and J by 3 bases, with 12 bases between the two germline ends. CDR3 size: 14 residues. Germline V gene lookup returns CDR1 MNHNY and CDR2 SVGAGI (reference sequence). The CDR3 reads CASSDGQDNQPQHF. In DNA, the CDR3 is TGTGCCAGCAGCGACGGCCAGGACAATCAGCCCCAGCATTTT.

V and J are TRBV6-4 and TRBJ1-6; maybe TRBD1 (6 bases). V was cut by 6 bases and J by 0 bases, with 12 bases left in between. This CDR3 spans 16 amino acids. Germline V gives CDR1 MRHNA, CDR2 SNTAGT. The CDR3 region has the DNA TGTGCCAGCAGGGAACAGGGCTCCTCCTATAATTCACCCCTCCACTTT. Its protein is CASREQGSSYNSPLHF.

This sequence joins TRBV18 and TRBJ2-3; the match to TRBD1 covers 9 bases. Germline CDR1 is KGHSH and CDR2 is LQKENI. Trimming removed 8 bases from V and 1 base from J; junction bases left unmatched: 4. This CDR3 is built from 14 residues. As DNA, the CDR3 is TGTGCCAGCCGCGGGACAGGGCGCACAGATACGCAGTATTTT. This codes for CASRGTGRTDTQYF.

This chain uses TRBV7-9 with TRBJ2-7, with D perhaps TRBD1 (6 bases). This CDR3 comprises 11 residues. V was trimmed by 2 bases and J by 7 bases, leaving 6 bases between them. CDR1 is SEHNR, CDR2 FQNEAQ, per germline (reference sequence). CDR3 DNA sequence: TGTGCCAGCAGCTTAAGGGGGGAGCAGTACTTC. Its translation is CASSLRGEQYF.